What follows are 25 T cell receptor beta chains derived from one specimen sequenced in a study of T-cell reconstitution after alpha-beta-depleted transplantation in children. Preparing the TCRbeta library involved the use of unique molecular identifiers. Using its own MiXCR run on the PCR reads, TCRdb lists one record per CDR3 protein. The sample contains fewer than 700,000 distinct CDR3 sequences, about 23% of which appear only once. This material consisted of PBMCs, mostly from graft donor cells, taken 360 days after TCRalphabeta/CD19-depleted stem cell transplant. These TCRs come from a boy under two years old who had a stem cell transplant for acute myeloid leukemia, so the T cells may come from the graft donor.

This clonotype was seen more than once but under ten times. The rearrangement joins TRBV4-3 to TRBJ2-5; possibly TRBD1 or TRBD2 for D (5 bases each). The germline V gene has CDR1 LGHNA and CDR2 YSLEER. This CDR3 spans 14 amino acids. V gave up 3 bases and J gave up 1 base, with 9 bases separating them. The CDR3, as DNA: TGCGCCAGCAGCCAGGGACGGCTCCAAGAGACCCAGTACTTC. Its protein product is CASSQGRLQETQYF.

The chain employs TRBV12-3 or TRBV12-4 and TRBJ2-7; tentatively, D is TRBD2 (5 bases). The CDR3 totals 13 residues. V gave up 0 bases and J gave up 7 bases, with 10 bases separating them. The CDR3 DNA sequence: TGTGCCAGCAGTTTAGCGCCACTAGAAGAGCAGTACTTC. Protein sequence: CASSLAPLEEQYF.

V is TRBV28 and J is TRBJ2-6; 9 bases fit TRBD1. This CDR3 has 15 amino acids. Trimming took 6 bases from V and 2 from J; bases not matched to a gene: 2. Per the germline V gene, CDR1 is MDHEN and CDR2 is SYDVKM. CDR3 DNA sequence: TGTGCCAGCAGACGGGACAGGGCTGGGGCCAACGTCCTGACTTTC. Translation: CASRRDRAGANVLTF. The variable domain in full, with the rest retrieved from reference TRBV28 and TRBJ2-6, is DVKVTQSSRYLVKRTGEKVFLECVQDMDHENMFWYRQDPGLGLRLIYFSYDVKMKEKGDIPEGYSVSREKKERFSLILESASTNQTSMYLCASRRDRAGANVLTFGAGSRLTVL.

This clonotype was recorded a few times. The CDR3 loop reads CASRNRFGDTEAFF. CDR3 coding DNA: TGCGCCAGCAGGAACAGGTTCGGCGACACTGAAGCTTTCTTT. This chain uses TRBV4-3 with TRBJ1-1; D possibly corresponds to TRBD1 (5 bases). CDR3 size: 14 residues. Germline CDR1 reads LGHNA; CDR2 reads YSLEER. Trimming shortened V by 6 bases and J by 3 bases, and 14 bases separated the two germline ends.

Many counts were recorded for this clonotype. The chain joins TRBV20-1 to TRBJ1-6; D remains unclear. CDR1 is DFQATT and CDR2 is SNEGSKA in the germline V gene (reference sequence). V was clipped by 5 bases and J by 9 bases, with 20 bases between them. CDR3 size: 15 residues. In DNA, the CDR3 is TGCAGTGCTGGTAGCGGACGGGCATTCGGTTCACCCCTCCACTTT. It is translated as CSAGSGRAFGSPLHF.

In this sample, this clonotype turned up many times. The J gene is TRBJ2-1, the V gene TRBV29-1; D tentatively reads TRBD1 or TRBD2 (5 bases each). CDR3 size: 13 residues. Germline V gene data show CDR1 as SQVTM and CDR2 as ANQGSEA. The CDR3 sequence: CTIGRGLYNEQFF. CDR3 coding DNA: TGCACCATCGGACGGGGCTTATACAATGAGCAGTTCTTC.

This chain uses TRBV29-1 with TRBJ2-4; D call uncertain. CDR3 length: 15 amino acids. Germline values: CDR1 SQVTM, CDR2 ANQGSEA. V was shortened by 1 base and J by 1 base, with 11 bases between the two germline ends. The CDR3 DNA follows: TGCAGCGTTGAAGGGTCACACGGGGCCAAAAACATTCAGTACTTC. It translates to CSVEGSHGAKNIQYF.

This clonotype was seen repeatedly, ten times or more. The chain combines TRBV20-1 with TRBJ1-6; D gene unclear. V dropped 0 bases and J dropped 4 bases, with 16 bases sitting between them. Germline V gene data show CDR1 as DFQATT and CDR2 as SNEGSKA (reference sequence). CDR3 size: 17 residues. CDR3 in amino acids: CSARDLGFGGYNSPLHF. The CDR3 coding sequence is TGCAGTGCTAGAGATCTCGGTTTTGGAGGGTATAATTCACCCCTCCACTTT.

This clonotype was counted at least ten times. The chain joins TRBV5-1 to TRBJ2-2; D is ambiguous. Trimming removed 4 bases from V and 3 bases from J, with 10 bases in between. CDR3 length equals 14 residues. Germline V lookup: CDR1 SGHRS, CDR2 YFSETQ. The chain's CDR3 is CASSPPVDTGELFF. CDR3 DNA: TGCGCCAGCAGCCCCCCGGTGGACACCGGGGAGCTGTTTTTT.

A few counts support this clonotype. The chain has TRBV29-1 and TRBJ1-4; D unresolved. V gave up 4 bases and J gave up 10 bases, with 16 bases separating them. The CDR3 has 13 residues. Per the germline V gene, CDR1 is SQVTM and CDR2 is ANQGSEA. CDR3 nucleotide sequence: TGCAGCGTTGGGGATTCGGCACGGGGAAAACTGTTTTTT. The encoded protein is CSVGDSARGKLFF.

This clonotype was recorded at least ten times. V is TRBV12-3 or TRBV12-4 and J is TRBJ1-5; D is ambiguous. This CDR3 has 14 amino acids. With 6 bases removed from V and 3 bases from J, the gap between germline ends came to 12 bases. CDR3 in amino acids: CASSSGPHNQPQHF. In DNA form, the CDR3 reads TGTGCCAGCAGCTCTGGACCCCACAATCAGCCCCAGCATTTT.

This clonotype was recorded many times. The rearrangement joins TRBV20-1 to TRBJ2-2, with 11 bases matching TRBD2. CDR1 is DFQATT, CDR2 SNEGSKA, per germline (reference sequence). V lost 7 bases to trimming and J lost 6 bases; unmatched junction nucleotides: 4. CDR3 length: 13 residues. CDR3 nucleotides: TGCAGTGTTCCGGGACTAGCGGCCGGGGAGCTGTTTTTT. Encoded protein: CSVPGLAAGELFF.

This chain links TRBV5-6 with TRBJ2-7; D is ambiguous. Germline CDR1 SGHDT, CDR2 YYEEEE. This CDR3 has 13 residues. With 2 bases removed from V and 3 bases from J, the gap between germline ends came to 9 bases. CDR3 in DNA: TGTGCCAGCAGCTTTCTTGCCGGCTACGAGCAGTACGTC. The encoded protein is CASSFLAGYEQYV.

The chain has TRBV25-1 and TRBJ2-1; 7 positions match TRBD2. Trimming cost V 1 base and J 3 bases; bases outside gene matches: 15. The germline CDR1 and CDR2 sequences are MGHDK and SYGVNS. CDR3 length: 19 residues. CDR3 nucleotides: TGTGCCAGCAGTGAATTGAATCCGACTAGCAGGGCAGGCTACAATGAGCAGTTCTTC. Its translation: CASSELNPTSRAGYNEQFF. The complete variable domain, with remaining parts taken from reference TRBV25-1 and TRBJ2-1, reads EADIYQTPRYLVIGTGKKITLECSQTMGHDKMYWYQQDPGMELHLIHYSYGVNSTEKGDLSSESTVSRIRTEHFPLTLESARPSHTSQYLCASSELNPTSRAGYNEQFFGPGTRLTVL.

The chain couples TRBV11-2 to TRBJ2-2; D uncertain. This CDR3 is built from 14 residues. V shed 1 base and J shed 7 bases, with 10 bases lying between them. Germline loops: CDR1 SGHAT, CDR2 FQNNGV. CDR3 DNA: TGTGCCAGCAGCTTAGCAAACCGACACGGGGAGCTGTTTTTT. Translation gives CASSLANRHGELFF.

The chain joins TRBV7-2 to TRBJ2-5, with D perhaps given as TRBD1 or TRBD2 (6 bases each). CDR1 and CDR2 from the germline V gene are SGHTA and FQGNSA. V shed 1 base and J shed 5 bases, with 11 bases lying between them. The CDR3 extends over 14 amino acids. In DNA form, the CDR3 reads TGTGCCAGCAGCTTAGACGGGGGCCGGGAGACCCAGTACTTC. Its translation is CASSLDGGRETQYF.

This clonotype was counted only a few times. The gene calls are TRBV11-2 and TRBJ2-1; D is unclear. This CDR3 comprises 13 residues. CDR1 SGHAT and CDR2 FQNNGV come from the germline V gene. V was trimmed by 6 bases and J by 4 bases, leaving 10 bases between them. The CDR3: CASSRQDYNEQFF. CDR3 in DNA: TGTGCCAGCAGTCGACAAGATTACAATGAGCAGTTCTTC.

The chain links TRBV4-2 to TRBJ2-5, with TRBD2 matching over 8 bases. J was trimmed by 2 bases and V by 1 base; bases with no gene match: 6. Per the germline V gene, CDR1 is LGHNA and CDR2 is YNFKEQ. The CDR3 runs to 16 residues. Written as DNA, the CDR3 is TGTGCCAGCAGCCAAGCTCAGGGGACTAGACAAGAGACCCAGTACTTC. Protein product: CASSQAQGTRQETQYF.

The V call is TRBV20-1, the J call TRBJ2-7; TRBD2 agrees at 8 bases. Germline V gene lookup returns CDR1 DFQATT and CDR2 SNEGSKA (reference sequence). This CDR3 spans 14 amino acids. Trimming took 3 bases from V and 2 from J; bases not matched to a gene: 6. CDR3 residues: CSASKPGGPYEQYF. Here the CDR3 DNA reads TGCAGTGCTAGTAAGCCGGGGGGGCCCTACGAGCAGTACTTC.

The rearrangement links TRBV6-5 to TRBJ2-1; TRBD2 matches at 7 bases. Germline values: CDR1 MNHEY, CDR2 SVGAGI. This CDR3 contains 16 residues. J lost 5 bases, V lost 2 bases, and 9 bases had no gene match. The CDR3 loop is CASSYDSGLLNNEQFF. The CDR3 coding sequence is TGTGCCAGCAGTTACGATTCGGGACTACTGAACAATGAGCAGTTCTTC.

CDR3 in amino acids: CASSPRTDGELFF. The DNA for the CDR3 is TGTGCCAGCAGTCCACGGACGGACGGGGAGCTGTTTTTT. The chain has TRBV6-1 and TRBJ2-2; D is unclear. Trimming left V 5 bases short and J 7 bases short, with 11 bases between. Germline assignment: CDR1 MNHNS and CDR2 SASEGT. The CDR3 is 13 residues long.

This clonotype was seen a few times. The chain recombines TRBV7-2 with TRBJ2-7, with 7 bases identical to TRBD1. The J segment lost 3 bases and the V segment lost 1 base, leaving 3 bases of the junction unmatched. CDR1 is SGHTA, CDR2 FQGNSA, per germline. This CDR3 is built from 14 residues. The CDR3 DNA follows: TGTGCCAGCAGCTTAGACAGGGGAAACTACGAGCAGTACTTC. As protein: CASSLDRGNYEQYF.

This clonotype was seen at least ten times. An end of the junction differs from the germline gene, which may be a read error. V is TRBV4-1 and J is TRBJ2-5; possibly TRBD2 for D (5 bases). Germline V CDR1 and CDR2: MGHRA, YSYEKL. The CDR3 consists of 14 residues. In DNA, the CDR3 is TGCGCCAGCAGCCAAGTGATACGGGAACCCCATCGTGACTTC. Encoded protein: CASSQVIREPHRDF.

In DNA, the CDR3 is TGTGCCAGCAGCTGGGGGGGCGAGTACGAGCAGTACGTC. Translated, it gives CASSWGGEYEQYV. The V and J genes are TRBV11-2 and TRBJ2-7; weak D call: TRBD2 (7 bases). The CDR3 extends over 13 amino acids. V was shortened by 4 bases and J by 4 bases, with 11 bases between the two germline ends. The germline V gene encodes CDR1 SGHAT and CDR2 FQNNGV.

V and J are TRBV20-1 and TRBJ2-4; 9 nucleotides align to TRBD1. The CDR3 has 14 amino acids. From germline, CDR1 is DFQATT and CDR2 SNEGSKA (reference sequence). Unmatched junction bases numbered 8, after V lost 7 bases and J lost 4 bases. The CDR3 region has the DNA TGCAGTGTCCAACCGGGACAGGGAAAAAACATTCAGTACTTC. Amino acid sequence: CSVQPGQGKNIQYF.